This T cell receptor (beta chain) was observed in a study of blood T cell repertoires in COVID-19. At the level of the study: Nucleic acid was either cDNA or gDNA, and it came from T cells, B-cell-depleted T cells, or PBMCs.

In the original analysis: The assay estimated nucleated cells by amplifying reference gene primers. Sequencing used immunoSEQ multiplex PCR; TCRdb keeps in-frame clones, though not all of them. V and J calls and clone size are as listed in that table; D and trimming were resolved from the DNA. Of over 350,000 clones in the sample, about 90% were seen once. Participants, about 18 to 100 years old, spanned around 26 US areas. Grouping used clinical history reported by participants in a survey and questionnaire. The germline CDR1 and CDR2 sequences are MNHEY and SVGAGI. V lost 5 bases and J 4 bases, leaving 17 bases between the germline ends. This CDR3 region has 15 residues.

The sequence derives from a woman aged 18-35 years with acute COVID-19. This sequence joins TRBV6-5 and TRBJ1-2; weak D call: TRBD1 (6 bases). Sequencing was done on a sample of PBMCs or T cells enriched from blood (not recorded which). This CDR3 reads CASSLEGGDGYGYTF. In DNA form, the CDR3 reads TGTGCCAGCAGTCTCGAGGGGGGGGACGGCTATGGCTACACCTTC.